This is a list of T cell receptor beta chains from one sample in a study of blood T cell repertoires in COVID-19. Data came from immunoSEQ multiplex PCR; TCRdb stores just in-frame clones and leaves some out. The data contain around 240,000 clones, approximately 80% of them singletons. Sequenced: peripheral blood. The receptors shown here come from a woman between 40 and 50 years old who had recovered from COVID-19. The CDR3 runs from the conserved cysteine through the conserved F or W. Fields, in order: CDR3 length, J gene, V gene, D gene, CDR3 DNA, CDR3 protein. D genes are given only for firm matches.

>16|TRBJ2-2|TRBV18|.
TGTGCCAGCTCAATTGGACAGTCTATTAACACCGGGGAGCTGTTTTTT
CASSIGQSINTGELFF
>16|TRBJ2-3|TRBV5-5|TRBD2
TGTGCCAGCAGCTCCCGGACCCGGAGCGGGGTAGATACGCAGTATTTT
CASSSRTRSGVDTQYF
>15|TRBJ2-3|TRBV10-1|.
TGCGCCAGCAGTGAGTCGATGGCAGGAGGAGATACGCAGTATTTT
CASSESMAGGDTQYF
>14|TRBJ2-7|TRBV5-4|TRBD2
TGTGCCAGCAGCTCGGGACTAGCGACCTACGAGCAGTACTTC
CASSSGLATYEQYF
>13|TRBJ1-5|TRBV19|.
TGTGCCAGTAGTGAGGCAGTAAATCAGCCCCAGCATTTT
CASSEAVNQPQHF
>15|TRBJ2-3|TRBV2|TRBD1
TGTGCCAGCAGACCCGGGACAGGGGGAAGAGATACGCAGTATTTT
CASRPGTGGRDTQYF
>17|TRBJ1-2|TRBV25-1|TRBD1
TGTGCCAGCAGTGACCCCGGGACAGGGGGCTCCAACTATGGCTACACCTTC
CASSDPGTGGSNYGYTF
>15|TRBJ1-5|TRBV7-2|TRBD1
TGTGCCAGCAGCCTTATGACAGGGTCCAATCAGCCCCAGCATTTT
CASSLMTGSNQPQHF
>14|TRBJ1-3|TRBV27|.
TGTGCCAGCAGTCCTACCACCTCTGGAAACACCATATATTTT
CASSPTTSGNTIYF
>15|TRBJ1-1|TRBV6-5|TRBD1
TGTGCCAGCAACACAGGGGCCAGAGGGAGCACTGAAGCTTTCTTT
CASNTGARGSTEAFF
>13|TRBJ2-7|TRBV2|TRBD1
TGTGCCAGCAATGGACAGGGGGTGAACGAGCAGTACTTC
CASNGQGVNEQYF
>15|TRBJ2-7|TRBV5-5|TRBD1
TGTGCCAGCAGCTTGGGGACAGGGGAGATAGGGGAGCAGTACTTC
CASSLGTGEIGEQYF
>15|TRBJ1-2|TRBV7-6|.
TGTGCCAGCAGCCCACGGGGATCTGCTAACTATGGCTACACCTTC
CASSPRGSANYGYTF
>12|TRBJ1-2|TRBV7-9|.
TGTGCCAGCAGCTTGGAGACCGATGGCTACACCTTC
CASSLETDGYTF
>14|TRBJ1-4|TRBV10-3|.
TGTGCCATCAGTGATTGGAGTGCTAAAGAAAAACTGTTTTTT
CAISDWSAKEKLFF
>14|TRBJ1-2|TRBV5-8|TRBD1
TGTGCCAGCAGCCGACAGGGTTTAAACTATGGCTACACCTTC
CASSRQGLNYGYTF